Listed below are T cell receptor beta chains from one sample, sequenced in a study of blood T cell repertoires in COVID-19. Sequenced by immunoSEQ multiplex PCR; TCRdb stores in-frame clones only, minus some. The data hold approximately 300,000 clones, with 75% to 95% observed a single time. Source material: peripheral blood. The source is a woman aged 30 to 39 with COVID-19, enrolled during active disease. CDR3s include the opening cysteine and the closing phenylalanine or tryptophan. A D gene is named only where the DNA matches it firmly. Clone size is not always given. Where it is, it says once, few, many or a class for expanded clones.

V: TRBV28
J: TRBJ2-7
D: TRBD1
size: -
DNA: TGTGCCAGCAGTTTTTGGGGACAGGGCTCCTACGAGCAGTACTTC
CDR3: CASSFWGQGSYEQYF

V: TRBV2
J: TRBJ2-7
D: TRBD1
size: -
DNA: TGTGCCAGCAGTTCGGACAGGGGGCGTTACGAGCAGTACTTC
CDR3: CASSSDRGRYEQYF

V: TRBV24-1
J: TRBJ2-3
D: -
size: -
DNA: TGTGCCACCAGTGATTTGTGGGAGGACACAGATACGCAGTATTTT
CDR3: CATSDLWEDTDTQYF

V: TRBV27
J: TRBJ2-5
D: TRBD2
size: -
DNA: TGTGCCAGCAGTTTAGGGCTAGCGGGAGTAGAGACCCAGTACTTC
CDR3: CASSLGLAGVETQYF

V: TRBV18
J: TRBJ2-2
D: -
size: -
DNA: TGTGCCAGCTCACCAACGTCACAGGGTGCCGGGGAGCTGTTTTTT
CDR3: CASSPTSQGAGELFF

V: TRBV15
J: TRBJ2-7
D: TRBD1
size: -
DNA: TGTGCCACCAGCAGGGGTTGGGGACAGATCTCCTACGAGCAGTACTTC
CDR3: CATSRGWGQISYEQYF

V: TRBV3-1/TRBV3-2
J: TRBJ2-1
D: TRBD2
size: -
DNA: TGTGCCAGCAGCCCCGGGACTAGCGCCTACAATGAGCAGTTCTTC
CDR3: CASSPGTSAYNEQFF

V: TRBV5-1
J: TRBJ1-1
D: -
size: -
DNA: TGCGCCAGCAGCTTGGCGGAGGGGATGAACACTGAAGCTTTCTTT
CDR3: CASSLAEGMNTEAFF

V: TRBV19
J: TRBJ1-3
D: -
size: -
DNA: TGTGCCAGTAGTATCTCCTTTGCTGGAAACACCATATATTTT
CDR3: CASSISFAGNTIYF

V: TRBV6-5
J: TRBJ1-1
D: TRBD1
size: -
DNA: TGTGCCAGCAGGTCGGGACAGGGGGCGAGGACTGAAGCTTTCTTT
CDR3: CASRSGQGARTEAFF

V: TRBV15
J: TRBJ1-5
D: -
size: -
DNA: TGTGCCACCAGCAGAGCAGGGGATCAGCCCCAGCATTTT
CDR3: CATSRAGDQPQHF

V: TRBV6-5
J: TRBJ2-1
D: TRBD2
size: once
DNA: TGTGCCAGCTTAGAGGGTCTAGCGGGAGTGGATGAGCAGTTCTTC
CDR3: CASLEGLAGVDEQFF

V: TRBV4-1
J: TRBJ1-5
D: TRBD1
size: -
DNA: TGCGCCAGCAGCCAAGAACAGGGGAATCAGCCCCAGCATTTT
CDR3: CASSQEQGNQPQHF

V: TRBV4-1
J: TRBJ2-3
D: TRBD2
size: -
DNA: TGCGCCAGCAGCCAAGATGAGGCGGGAGGGGTGTTAAATACGCAGTATTTT
CDR3: CASSQDEAGGVLNTQYF

V: TRBV28
J: TRBJ1-1
D: TRBD1
size: few
DNA: TGTGCCAGCAGTACTCCCGGGACAGGGACTGAAGCTTTCTTT
CDR3: CASSTPGTGTEAFF

V: TRBV11-1
J: TRBJ2-7
D: TRBD1
size: -
DNA: TGTGCCAGCAGCTCGGACAGGGGAAAGGGCGAGCAGTACTTC
CDR3: CASSSDRGKGEQYF

V: TRBV28
J: TRBJ1-6
D: -
size: few
DNA: TGTGCCAGCAGTTTATGGCAGGGGAGTGGTGGTTCACCCCTCCACTTT
CDR3: CASSLWQGSGGSPLHF

V: TRBV27
J: TRBJ1-5
D: -
size: -
DNA: TGTGCCAGCAGTTTAACCCCGGACAGCCTCCTTTATCAGCCCCAGCATTTT
CDR3: CASSLTPDSLLYQPQHF

V: TRBV28
J: TRBJ1-3
D: -
size: -
DNA: TGTGCCAGCAGCTACAGGACCCAATACCGGGGAAACACCATATATTTT
CDR3: CASSYRTQYRGNTIYF

V: TRBV4-1
J: TRBJ2-1
D: TRBD2
size: -
DNA: TGCGCCAGCAGCCAGAAAGCGGGAGGGGAGTACAATGAGCAGTTCTTC
CDR3: CASSQKAGGEYNEQFF

V: TRBV28
J: TRBJ1-1
D: -
size: -
DNA: TGTGCCAGCAGACTTTCAGGGTTCATGAACACTGAAGCTTTCTTT
CDR3: CASRLSGFMNTEAFF

V: TRBV7-9
J: TRBJ1-2
D: -
size: -
DNA: TGTGCCAGCAGCTTAGGATCGGGGGTCGGCGGCTACACCTTC
CDR3: CASSLGSGVGGYTF

V: TRBV30
J: TRBJ2-5
D: -
size: -
DNA: TGTGCCTGGAGTGGGGCAGGCTTCCAAGAGACCCAGTACTTC
CDR3: CAWSGAGFQETQYF

V: TRBV5-1
J: TRBJ2-2
D: -
size: few
DNA: TGCGCCAGCAGCCCTAGTGTCAGTATAACCGGGGAGCTGTTTTTT
CDR3: CASSPSVSITGELFF

V: TRBV28
J: TRBJ1-6
D: -
size: -
DNA: TGTGCCAGCGGCCCGATGCTCTCACCCCTCCACTTT
CDR3: CASGPMLSPLHF

V: TRBV9
J: TRBJ2-6
D: -
size: few
DNA: TGTGCCAGCAGCGTAGTCTTCTCTGGGGCCAACGTCCTGACTTTC
CDR3: CASSVVFSGANVLTF

V: TRBV3-1/TRBV3-2
J: TRBJ1-1
D: -
size: once
DNA: TGTGCCAGCAGCCCCAGACAGAGCAACACTGAAGCTTTCTTT
CDR3: CASSPRQSNTEAFF

V: TRBV27
J: TRBJ2-1
D: TRBD2
size: few
DNA: TGTGCCAGCACCAGAGGTAGACTAGCGGGCAACAATGAGCAGTTCTTC
CDR3: CASTRGRLAGNNEQFF